The clone carrying this T cell receptor beta chain was seen repeatedly, ten times or more. What it recognizes is unknown. The data are from a study of human T cells and chemical hapten exposure. Study conclusions and caveats: There was a positive correlation between PT1 expanded TCR counts and patch test score. DPC sensitization produced no change in TCRs with frequency above 1 in 1000.

As for time point: patch test 2, 6 weeks after DPC sensitization. The treatment was: therapeutic diphenylcyclopropenone sensitization with weekly scalp DPC. The CDR3 totals 16 residues. With V trimmed by 3 bases and J by 0 bases, 2 bases remained unmatched. Germline V CDR1 and CDR2: SGHAT, FQNNGV. Original handling: Per sample, the median was roughly 96,000 TCRs, with values from roughly 23,000 to 640,000. Each CDR3 protein is one row after TCRdb ran MiXCR on the RACE reads. The V and J calls follow TCRdb's processing rather than the paper's. The sample carries some 80,000 distinct CDR3 sequences, around 9.6% recorded once.

The V call is TRBV11-2, the J call TRBJ2-3; TRBD2 agrees at 11 bases. The source material was whole blood, sampled in connection with sensitization to the hapten diphenylcyclopropenone (DPC). This clonotype originated in a woman younger than 45 with alopecia areata. Some clones in this sample may be carry-over from other donors' samples. The CDR3 here is CASSFGTSGSTDTQYF. DNA of the CDR3: TGTGCCAGCAGCTTTGGGACTAGCGGAAGCACAGATACGCAGTATTTT.